The clone carrying this TCR beta chain was observed a handful of times. MiXCR, applied by TCRdb to the RT-PCR reads, yields one record per CDR3 protein. Here the sample spans about 700,000 distinct CDR3 sequences, approximately 15% being singletons. Trimming removed 5 bases from V and 7 bases from J; junction bases left unmatched: 8. The germline V gene has CDR1 MNHEY and CDR2 SVGEGT. The CDR3 sequence is 14 residues long. This entry is derived from a study of response to subunit inactivated influenza vaccine. The starting material was PBMCs from blood, obtained less than 15 days before vaccination. The chain recombines TRBV6-2 or TRBV6-3 with TRBJ2-1, with TRBD1 identical over 7 bases. The source of this sequence is a man in his fifties or sixties who received an inactivated influenza vaccine. CDR3 sequence: CASSITGVSNEQFF. DNA for the CDR3: TGTGCCAGCAGTATAACAGGGGTTTCAAATGAGCAGTTCTTC.